A single sample is the source of the 26 T cell receptor beta chains below, sequenced in a study of blood T cell repertoires in COVID-19. The repertoire was sequenced with immunoSEQ multiplex PCR; TCRdb's copy has only in-frame clones and lacks some. The table has 150,000 to 200,000 clones, roughly 90% seen once; the top ten hold 6.6%. The sample was PBMCs or T cells enriched from blood (not recorded which). All receptors derive from a woman aged 45 to 65 who had recovered from COVID-19.

This clone appeared a few times. This sequence joins TRBV27 and TRBJ1-1; tentatively, D is TRBD1 (5 bases). V shed 0 bases and J shed 4 bases, with 18 bases lying between them. Looked up from germline, CDR1 is MNHEY and CDR2 is SMNVEV (reference sequence). This CDR3 spans 17 amino acids. The CDR3 here is CASSLSARVLAGTEAFF. The CDR3 nucleotides read TGTGCCAGCAGTTTATCGGCCAGGGTGTTGGCTGGCACTGAAGCTTTCTTT.

This sequence joins TRBV6-1 and TRBJ2-2; D is unclear. The V gene lost 0 bases and the J gene lost 8 bases, with 10 bases spanning the gap. The CDR3 length is 14 residues. Germline values: CDR1 MNHNS, CDR2 SASEGT. The CDR3 sequence is CASSEALRVGELFF. In DNA form, the CDR3 reads TGTGCCAGCAGTGAAGCGCTTCGGGTGGGGGAGCTGTTTTTT.

The chain links TRBV7-8 to TRBJ2-2; D call uncertain. V lost 5 bases and J lost 6, with 13 bases in between. The CDR3 is 14 residues long. In germline, CDR1 is SGHVS, CDR2 FQNEAQ. CDR3 sequence: CASSRGDIAGELFF. The CDR3 DNA reads TGTGCCAGCAGCCGAGGAGACATAGCCGGGGAGCTGTTTTTT.

The rearrangement uses TRBV6-1 and TRBJ2-7; D possibly corresponds to TRBD2 (5 bases). V lost 5 bases and J 5 bases, leaving 10 bases between the germline ends. Germline V gene sequence: CDR1 MNHNS, CDR2 SASEGT. This CDR3 has 12 amino acids. The CDR3 sequence: CASSQVGNEQYF. The CDR3 DNA follows: TGTGCCAGCAGTCAGGTCGGGAACGAGCAGTACTTC.

The chain uses TRBV29-1 and TRBJ1-5, with D possibly matching TRBD1 (5 bases). Germline CDR1 reads SQVTM; CDR2 reads ANQGSEA. The CDR3 runs 13 residues. Trimming removed 6 bases at V and 5 bases at J, with 14 bases between. DNA for the CDR3: TGCAGCGTCTCCGACAGCCCATATCAGCCCCAGCATTTT. This sequence encodes CSVSDSPYQPQHF.

J is TRBJ2-7 and V is TRBV27; a weak D match, TRBD1 (5 bases). This CDR3 is 15 amino acids long. V lost 2 bases, J lost 0 bases, and 11 bases lay in between. From germline, CDR1 is MNHEY and CDR2 SMNVEV (reference sequence). The CDR3 reads CASSLIQVGSYEQYF. In nucleotides, the CDR3 is TGTGCCAGCAGTTTAATACAGGTTGGCTCCTACGAGCAGTACTTC.

The chain couples TRBV12-3 or TRBV12-4 to TRBJ2-2; TRBD1 might be the D (6 bases). This CDR3 has 13 residues. Trimming left V 6 bases short and J 6 bases short, with 11 bases between. The CDR3 nucleotides read TGTGCCAGCAGACAGGGTGGATCCGGGGAGCTGTTTTTT. Its translation is CASRQGGSGELFF.

The V gene is TRBV5-5, the J gene TRBJ1-4; a weak D match, TRBD1 (5 bases). Germline V gene sequence: CDR1 SGHKS, CDR2 YYEKEE (reference sequence). The V end lost 4 bases, the J end lost 0 bases, and 13 bases lay between the germline ends. The CDR3 is 16 residues long. CDR3: CASSRGGGATNEKLFF. DNA for the CDR3: TGTGCCAGCAGCCGAGGCGGAGGGGCAACTAATGAAAAACTGTTTTTT.

The rearrangement links TRBV11-1 to TRBJ2-2; 8 bases are shared with TRBD1. V shed 5 bases and J 10 bases; nucleotides not matched to a gene: 3. CDR1 SGHAT and CDR2 FQDESV come from the germline V gene (reference sequence). CDR3 size: 12 residues. CDR3 DNA sequence: TGTGCCAGCAGCCCGGACAGGGTGGAGCTGTTTTTT. Translation gives CASSPDRVELFF.

The chain links TRBV5-6 to TRBJ1-1; D is possibly TRBD1 (5 bases). This CDR3 is built from 13 residues. Germline loops: CDR1 SGHDT, CDR2 YYEEEE. V was cut by 5 bases and J by 3 bases, with 11 bases left in between. The CDR3 protein is CASRGGVHTEAFF. Here the CDR3 DNA reads TGTGCCAGCAGAGGAGGGGTGCACACTGAAGCTTTCTTT.

The gene calls are TRBV19 and TRBJ2-7; 12 bases are shared with TRBD2. Germline V gene data show CDR1 as LNHDA and CDR2 as SQIVND (reference sequence). Germline trimming cut 3 bases from V and 4 bases from J; bases unmatched to any gene: 4. The CDR3 consists of 15 residues. The CDR3: CASSILAGGPYEQYF. CDR3 coding DNA: TGTGCCAGTAGTATTCTAGCGGGGGGGCCGTACGAGCAGTACTTC. Supplemented by reference TRBV19 and TRBJ2-7, the full variable domain reads DGGITQSPKYLFRKEGQNVTLSCEQNLNHDAMYWYRQDPGQGLRLIYYSQIVNDFQKGDIAEGYSVSREKKESFPLTVTSAQKNPTAFYLCASSILAGGPYEQYFGPGTRLTVT.

This rearrangement joins TRBV19 to TRBJ2-3; the match to TRBD2 covers 14 bases. Looked up from germline, CDR1 is LNHDA and CDR2 is SQIVND (reference sequence). The V and J ends lost 4 bases and 1 base, in that order; junction bases with no gene match: 4. The CDR3 totals 17 residues. The CDR3 region is CASSTSGLAGGTDTQYF. In nucleotides, the CDR3 is TGTGCCAGTAGTACATCGGGACTAGCGGGGGGCACAGATACGCAGTATTTT.

J is TRBJ1-4 and V is TRBV5-5, with D perhaps TRBD1 (6 bases). Trimming removed 5 bases from V and 7 bases from J, with 9 bases in between. From germline, CDR1 is SGHKS and CDR2 YYEKEE (reference sequence). There are 12 residues in the CDR3. DNA for the CDR3: TGTGCCAGCAGTCCACAGGGTGAAAAACTGTTTTTT. This gives the protein CASSPQGEKLFF.

This chain joins TRBV5-4 and TRBJ2-6; 7 bases map to TRBD2. CDR1 is SGHNT and CDR2 is YYREEE in the germline V gene (reference sequence). V was pared by 4 bases and J by 2 bases, with 6 bases of the junction left unmatched. This CDR3 is 16 amino acids long. The CDR3 bases are TGTGCCAGCAGCCCTTCTGCGGGGGCTGGGGCCAACGTCCTGACTTTC. It translates to CASSPSAGAGANVLTF.

V is TRBV30 and J is TRBJ1-5, with D tentatively TRBD1 (6 bases). Trimming stripped 4 bases from V and 1 base from J, with 17 bases between. CDR1 and CDR2 from the germline V gene are GTSNPN and SVGIG (reference sequence). This CDR3 is built from 16 residues. Here the CDR3 DNA reads TGTGCCTGGACGAGGGGAGGGGGTAGGAGCAATCAGCCCCAGCATTTT. Amino acid sequence: CAWTRGGGRSNQPQHF. The complete variable domain, with remaining parts taken from reference TRBV30 and TRBJ1-5, reads SQTIHQWPATLVQPVGSPLSLECTVEGTSNPNLYWYRQAAGRGLQLLFYSVGIGQISSEVPQNLSASRPQDRQFILSSKKLLLSDSGFYLCAWTRGGGRSNQPQHFGDGTRLSIL.

The V gene is TRBV3-1 (or the pseudogene TRBV3-2), the J gene TRBJ2-3; D uncertain. Germline lookup yields CDR1 LGHDT and CDR2 YNNKEL (reference sequence). Trimming left V 1 base short and J 4 bases short, with 6 bases between. This CDR3 is built from 13 residues. CDR3 bases: TGTGCCAGCAGCCAAGTTCTTGCAGATACGCAGTATTTT. Amino acid sequence: CASSQVLADTQYF.

V usage is TRBV12-3 or TRBV12-4 and J usage is TRBJ1-2; D ambiguous. The V and J ends lost 5 bases and 0 bases respectively, with 7 bases between them. The CDR3 length is 13 residues. This chain's CDR3 is CASSPFPNYGYTF. The DNA of the CDR3 is TGTGCCAGCAGTCCCTTCCCTAACTATGGCTACACCTTC.

The rearrangement joins TRBV11-1 to TRBJ2-7, with 11 nucleotides matching TRBD2. There are 14 residues in the CDR3. The germline V gene encodes CDR1 SGHAT and CDR2 FQDESV (reference sequence). The junction had 4 bases not matched to a gene; V was cut back by 3 bases and J by 6 bases. The CDR3 loop reads CASSLLAGGGEQYF. The CDR3 bases are TGTGCCAGCAGCTTGCTAGCGGGGGGAGGCGAGCAGTACTTC.

The chain links TRBV5-8 to TRBJ2-5; 10 bases fit TRBD1. This CDR3 is built from 15 residues. V was pared by 4 bases and J by 4 bases, with 7 bases of the junction left unmatched. Germline CDR1 SGHTS, CDR2 YDEGEE. CDR3 protein: CASSDRGLLGETQYF. Written as DNA, the CDR3 is TGTGCCAGCAGCGACAGGGGGCTTTTGGGAGAGACCCAGTACTTC. The whole variable domain, filled in from reference TRBV5-8 and TRBJ2-5, reads EAGVTQSPTHLIKTRGQQATLRCSPISGHTSVYWYQQALGLGLQFLLWYDEGEERNRGNFPPRFSGRQFPNYSSELNVNALELEDSALYLCASSDRGLLGETQYFGPGTRLLVL.

The CDR3 here is CASSAGQSYEQYF. Written as DNA, the CDR3 is TGTGCCAGCAGTGCAGGACAGTCCTACGAGCAGTACTTC. V usage is TRBV27 and J usage is TRBJ2-7; possible D gene TRBD1, 6 bases. V dropped 5 bases and J dropped 1 base, with 9 bases sitting between them. The CDR3 contains 13 residues. Per the germline V gene, CDR1 is MNHEY and CDR2 is SMNVEV (reference sequence).

The chain combines TRBV13 with TRBJ1-1, with D tentatively TRBD1 (6 bases). The CDR3 runs 13 residues. Germline V CDR1 and CDR2: PRHDT, FYEKMQ (reference sequence). With 1 base removed from V and 5 bases from J, the gap between germline ends came to 8 bases. The CDR3 sequence is CASSLDRATEAFF. CDR3 sequence (DNA): TGTGCCAGCAGCTTAGACAGGGCGACTGAAGCTTTCTTT.

This clone was observed once. V and J are TRBV5-1 and TRBJ2-3; tentatively, D is TRBD1 (5 bases). The V and J ends lost 0 bases and 0 bases respectively, with 11 bases between them. Germline lookup yields CDR1 SGHRS and CDR2 YFSETQ. This CDR3 spans 16 amino acids. The CDR3 sequence: CASSLGQLHSTDTQYF. CDR3 DNA: TGCGCCAGCAGCTTGGGACAGCTTCATAGCACAGATACGCAGTATTTT.

V is TRBV9 and J is TRBJ2-3; D not resolved. The CDR3 is 14 amino acids. Trimming removed 0 bases at V and 0 bases at J, with 5 bases between. Germline CDR1 SGDLS, CDR2 YYNGEE. The chain's CDR3 is CASSVAPSTDTQYF. The CDR3 coding sequence is TGTGCCAGCAGCGTAGCTCCTAGCACAGATACGCAGTATTTT. Full variable domain (missing parts from reference TRBV9 and TRBJ2-3): DSGVTQTPKHLITATGQRVTLRCSPRSGDLSVYWYQQSLDQGLQFLIQYYNGEERAKGNILERFSAQQFPDLHSELNLSSLELGDSALYFCASSVAPSTDTQYFGPGTRLTVL.

This clone has a single count. The chain links TRBV25-1 to TRBJ1-5, with D unresolved. Trimming left V 3 bases short and J 8 bases short, with 11 bases between. Per germline, CDR1 MGHDK and CDR2 SYGVNS. This CDR3 is 13 amino acids long. CDR3 loop: CASSELPGEPQHF. CDR3 sequence (DNA): TGTGCCAGCAGTGAGCTCCCCGGGGAGCCCCAGCATTTT.

This clone came up a few times. The chain joins TRBV4-3 to TRBJ1-2, with 8 bases matching TRBD1. Looked up from germline, CDR1 is LGHNA and CDR2 is YSLEER. The CDR3 sequence is 15 residues long. V trimming: 5 bases; J trimming: 0 bases; junction bases outside the gene matches: 5. CDR3 nucleotide sequence: TGCGCCAGCAGCAATACAGGGGGGACTAACTATGGCTACACCTTC. It yields the protein CASSNTGGTNYGYTF.

The rearrangement joins TRBV7-9 to TRBJ1-1, with D perhaps TRBD1 (5 bases). The V and J ends lost 1 base and 4 bases respectively, with 13 bases between them. Germline CDR1 SEHNR, CDR2 FQNEAQ (reference sequence). The CDR3 runs to 15 residues. The CDR3 bases are TGTGCCAGCAGCTTAGAGGGGAGGGTTGGCACTGAAGCTTTCTTT. Translating gives CASSLEGRVGTEAFF.